This is a list of T cell receptor beta chains from one sample in a study of cytomegalovirus exposure and HLA in healthy donors. Here immunoSEQ multiplex PCR was the method, and the copy in TCRdb shows in-frame clones only, minus some. The sample shows 150,000 to 160,000 clones, less than 90% of them seen only once. Material for sequencing was PBMCs. The receptors originated from a man between 18 and 35 years old in good health and CMV-seropositive. Both conserved end residues are part of each CDR3. D genes are given only for firm matches. A clone size is listed for some rows: how often the clone was seen (once, few, many), or a class if it is expanded.

TRBV5-6	TRBJ1-2	.	TRBD1	TGTGCCAGCAGCTCGACAGGGACTAACTATGGCTACACCTTC	CASSSTGTNYGYTF
TRBV9	TRBJ2-7	.	TRBD2	TGTGCCAGCAGCGTAGGACTAGCGGGAGCCTACGAGCAGTACTTC	CASSVGLAGAYEQYF
TRBV27	TRBJ2-1	once	TRBD2	TGTGCCAGCAGTTTAATTCGGCTAGCGGGAGCAAATGAGCAGTTCTTC	CASSLIRLAGANEQFF
TRBV5-1	TRBJ1-1	.	TRBD1	TGCGCCAGCAGCTCGATGGACAGGGGGCTTCAGACTGAAGCTTTCTTT	CASSSMDRGLQTEAFF
TRBV6-5	TRBJ1-5	.	.	TGTGCCAGCAGTTATACGGGCAATCAGCCCCAGCATTTT	CASSYTGNQPQHF
TRBV6-6	TRBJ2-5	.	TRBD2	TGTGCCAGCAGTTACTCCGGACTAGATGGCCAAGAGACCCAGTACTTC	CASSYSGLDGQETQYF
TRBV12-2	TRBJ1-6	few	.	TGTGCAAGTCGCTCCCTCCTGGGGGCGACGAAGGATTCACCCCTCCACTTT	CASRSLLGATKDSPLHF
TRBV14	TRBJ2-1	.	.	TGTGCCAGCAGCCAAGGGACAGCCTCCTACAATGAGCAGTTCTTC	CASSQGTASYNEQFF
TRBV30	TRBJ2-3	.	TRBD2	TGTGCCTGGAGCCTACTAGCGACTAGCACAGATACGCAGTATTTT	CAWSLLATSTDTQYF
TRBV6-5	TRBJ1-5	once	.	TGTGCCAGCAGTTACGGGTGGGGGCGTTCCCCCCAGCATTTT	CASSYGWGRSPQHF
TRBV13	TRBJ1-4	.	TRBD1	TGTGCCAGCAGCTTAGCGACAGGGTTGAATGAAAAACTGTTTTTT	CASSLATGLNEKLFF
TRBV18	TRBJ1-6	.	.	TGTGCCAGCTCACCTCTCCCTACCGTGACAACTGATTCACCCCTCCACTTT	CASSPLPTVTTDSPLHF
TRBV7-2	TRBJ1-4	.	.	TGTGCCAGCAGCTTGATGAGTGCAACTAATGAAAAACTGTTTTTT	CASSLMSATNEKLFF
TRBV19	TRBJ2-7	few	.	TGTGCCAGTAGCCCCCGCCAGCCGAGGGCCGAGCAGTACTTC	CASSPRQPRAEQYF
TRBV7-6	TRBJ1-4	.	TRBD1	TGTGCCAGCAGCTTAGTTAGGCTACCGGGACAGACAAATGAAAAACTGTTTTTT	CASSLVRLPGQTNEKLFF
TRBV9	TRBJ1-2	.	TRBD1	TGTGCCAGCAGCAGGCCAGGGGGAGATGGCTACACCTTC	CASSRPGGDGYTF
TRBV6-1	TRBJ2-1	.	.	TGTGCCACGAGAAAGCCTTCAAGCAATGAGCAGTTCTTC	CATRKPSSNEQFF
TRBV7-2	TRBJ1-2	.	.	TGTGCCAGCAGCAGGGCGGCACAGGGTTATGGCTACACCTTC	CASSRAAQGYGYTF
TRBV4-3	TRBJ1-2	.	.	TGCGCCAGCAGCCAAGAAGGAGCACCCGAGGGGGGGCTCAGCGGCTACACCTTC	CASSQEGAPEGGLSGYTF
TRBV27	TRBJ1-1	.	.	TGTGCCAGCAGTTTAGCGGTAGCGAACACTGAAGCTTTCTTT	CASSLAVANTEAFF
TRBV29-1	TRBJ1-2	few	.	TGCAGCGTTGTACGACGGGATCACTATGGCTACACCTTC	CSVVRRDHYGYTF
TRBV6-6	TRBJ1-1	.	TRBD1	TGTGCCAGCAGACTCGGGACAGGGATCATGAACACTGAAGCTTTCTTT	CASRLGTGIMNTEAFF
TRBV16	TRBJ2-7	.	.	TGTGCCAGCAGCCAAGGGACAAGCCAGTACTTC	CASSQGTSQYF
TRBV7-2	TRBJ2-1	.	.	TGTGCCAGCAGCTTCAGCACTACCTCCTACAATGAGCAGTTCTTC	CASSFSTTSYNEQFF
TRBV4-1	TRBJ2-7	.	.	TGCGCCAGCAGCCAAGACCAGGGCATAACCTCCTACGAGCAGTACTTC	CASSQDQGITSYEQYF
TRBV5-4	TRBJ1-2	.	.	TGTGCCAGCAGCTTTGGAGTTTATGGCTACACCTTC	CASSFGVYGYTF
TRBV15	TRBJ1-4	.	.	TGTGCCACCAGCAGAGGAACCAGGGGCGGGGAAAAACTGTTTTTT	CATSRGTRGGEKLFF
TRBV29-1	TRBJ2-7	.	.	TGCAGCGTTGAGCGGGTGTTCGGCGAGCAGTACTTC	CSVERVFGEQYF
TRBV25-1	TRBJ1-2	few	.	TGTGCTTTCCCTCCCGAGGCCGAGACGGCGAACTATGGCTACACCTTC	CAFPPEAETANYGYTF
TRBV9	TRBJ2-2	.	.	TGTGCCAGCAGCCCCCCGACAGGCAACACCGGGGAGCTGTTTTTT	CASSPPTGNTGELFF
TRBV15	TRBJ2-7	.	TRBD1	TGTGCCACCAGCAGAGAACGGGACAGGGGTGTCGAGCAGTACTTC	CATSRERDRGVEQYF
TRBV4-2	TRBJ2-7	.	.	TGTGCCAGCAGCCGAGGGACAACATACGAGCAGTACTTC	CASSRGTTYEQYF
TRBV5-4	TRBJ2-7	.	TRBD1	TGTGCCAGCAGCTTAGCAGGGGGCCAACTACCCTCCTACGAGCAGTACTTC	CASSLAGGQLPSYEQYF
TRBV5-4	TRBJ2-7	many	TRBD1	TGTGCCAGCAGCTTAGGGACAGTCTACGAGCAGTACTTC	CASSLGTVYEQYF
TRBV9	TRBJ1-1	once	TRBD1	TGTGCCAGCAGCGTCTCAGGGGGCGGAGATGGAGCTTTCTTT	CASSVSGGGDGAFF
TRBV9	TRBJ2-5	.	TRBD2	TGTGCCAGCAGCGTATGGGGTGGGGCTAGCGGGGATGAAGAGACCCAGTACTTC	CASSVWGGASGDEETQYF
TRBV5-1	TRBJ2-5	few	.	TGCGCCAGCAGCCCAGCAGGGGGGCTCCAAGAGACCCAGTACTTC	CASSPAGGLQETQYF
TRBV6-5	TRBJ2-3	.	.	TGTGCCAGCAGTTACCAAGGGGGTGCAGATACGCAGTATTTT	CASSYQGGADTQYF
TRBV6-5	TRBJ2-2	.	TRBD2	TGTGCCAGCAGTTATGAGGCTAGCGGCCACCGGGAGCTGTTTTTT	CASSYEASGHRELFF
TRBV27	TRBJ2-5	.	.	TGTGCCAGCAGTTTAGGGGGACTGAGAGAGACCCAGTACTTC	CASSLGGLRETQYF
TRBV7-6	TRBJ2-3	.	.	TGTGCCAGCAGCTTAGTACAGGAAAGAAGCACAGATACGCAGTATTTT	CASSLVQERSTDTQYF
TRBV6-5	TRBJ1-1	once	.	TGTGCCAGCAGTTACGGGCAGGGGACGATGAACACTGAAGCTTTCTTT	CASSYGQGTMNTEAFF
TRBV5-6	TRBJ1-2	.	.	TGTGCCAGCAGCCCACCTGGGACTGGGGCTAACTATGGCTACACCTTC	CASSPPGTGANYGYTF